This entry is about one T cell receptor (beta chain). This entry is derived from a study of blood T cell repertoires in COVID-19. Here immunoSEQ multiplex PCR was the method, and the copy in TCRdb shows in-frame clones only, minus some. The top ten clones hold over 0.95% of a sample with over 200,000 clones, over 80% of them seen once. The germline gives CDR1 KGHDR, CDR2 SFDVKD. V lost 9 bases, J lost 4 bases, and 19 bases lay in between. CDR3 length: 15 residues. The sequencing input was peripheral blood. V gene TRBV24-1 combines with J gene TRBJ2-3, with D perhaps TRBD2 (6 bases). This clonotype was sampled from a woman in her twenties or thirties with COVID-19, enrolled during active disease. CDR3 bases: TGTGCCACCCCTCTCGTGACTAGGTTGGCAGATACGCAGTATTTT. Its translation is CATPLVTRLADTQYF.